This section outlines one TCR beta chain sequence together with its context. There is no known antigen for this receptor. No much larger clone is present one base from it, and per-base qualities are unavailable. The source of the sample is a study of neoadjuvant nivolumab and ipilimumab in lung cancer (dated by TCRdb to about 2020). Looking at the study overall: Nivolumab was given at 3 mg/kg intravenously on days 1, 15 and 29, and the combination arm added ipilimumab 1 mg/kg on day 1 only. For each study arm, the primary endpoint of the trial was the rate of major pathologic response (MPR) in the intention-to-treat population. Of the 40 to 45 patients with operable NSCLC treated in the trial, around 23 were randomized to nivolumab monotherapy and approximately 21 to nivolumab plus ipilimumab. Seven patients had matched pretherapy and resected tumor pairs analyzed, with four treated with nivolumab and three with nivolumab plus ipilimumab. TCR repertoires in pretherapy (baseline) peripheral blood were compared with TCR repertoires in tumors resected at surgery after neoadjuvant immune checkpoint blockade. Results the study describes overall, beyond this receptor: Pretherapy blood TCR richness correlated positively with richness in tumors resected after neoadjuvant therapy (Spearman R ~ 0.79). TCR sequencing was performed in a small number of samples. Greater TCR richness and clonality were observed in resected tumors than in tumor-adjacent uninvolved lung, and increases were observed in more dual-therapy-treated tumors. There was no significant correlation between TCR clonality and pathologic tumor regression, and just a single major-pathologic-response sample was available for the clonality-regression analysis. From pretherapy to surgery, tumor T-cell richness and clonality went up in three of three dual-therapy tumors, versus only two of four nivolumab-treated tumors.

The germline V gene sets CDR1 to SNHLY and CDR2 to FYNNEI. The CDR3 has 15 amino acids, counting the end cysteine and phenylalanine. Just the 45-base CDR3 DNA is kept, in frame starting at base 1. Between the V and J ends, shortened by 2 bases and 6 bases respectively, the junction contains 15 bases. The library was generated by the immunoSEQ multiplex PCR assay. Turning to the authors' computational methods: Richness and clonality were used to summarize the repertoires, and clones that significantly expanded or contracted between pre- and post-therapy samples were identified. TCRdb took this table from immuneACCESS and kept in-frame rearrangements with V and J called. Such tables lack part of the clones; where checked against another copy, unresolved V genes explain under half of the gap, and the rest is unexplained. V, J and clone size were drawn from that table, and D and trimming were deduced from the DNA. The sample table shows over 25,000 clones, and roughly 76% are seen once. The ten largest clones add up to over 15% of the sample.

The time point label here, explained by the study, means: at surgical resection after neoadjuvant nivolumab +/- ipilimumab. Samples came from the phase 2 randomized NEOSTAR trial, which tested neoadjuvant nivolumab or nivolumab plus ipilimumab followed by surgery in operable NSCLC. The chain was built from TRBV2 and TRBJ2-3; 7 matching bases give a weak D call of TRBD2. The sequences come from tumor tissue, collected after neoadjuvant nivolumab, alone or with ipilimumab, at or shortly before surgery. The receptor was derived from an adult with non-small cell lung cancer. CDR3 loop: CASSETAGAGDTQYF. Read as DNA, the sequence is TGTGCCAGCAGTGAAACGGCGGGGGCAGGGGATACGCAGTATTTT.